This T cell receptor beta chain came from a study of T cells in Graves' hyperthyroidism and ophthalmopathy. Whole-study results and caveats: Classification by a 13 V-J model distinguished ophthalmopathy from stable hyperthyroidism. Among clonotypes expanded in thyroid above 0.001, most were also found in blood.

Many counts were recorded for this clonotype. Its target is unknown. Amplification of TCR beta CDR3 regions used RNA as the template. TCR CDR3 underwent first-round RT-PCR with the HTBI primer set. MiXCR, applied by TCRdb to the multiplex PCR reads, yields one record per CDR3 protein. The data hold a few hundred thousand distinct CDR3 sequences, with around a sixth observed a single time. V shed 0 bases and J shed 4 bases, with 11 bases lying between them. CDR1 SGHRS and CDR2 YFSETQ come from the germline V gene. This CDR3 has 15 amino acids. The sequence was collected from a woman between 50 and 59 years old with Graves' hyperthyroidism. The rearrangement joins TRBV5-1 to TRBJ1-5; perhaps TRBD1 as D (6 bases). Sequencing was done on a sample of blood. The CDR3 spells CASSLDDRRNQPQHF. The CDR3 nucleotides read TGCGCCAGCAGCTTGGATGACAGGCGAAATCAGCCCCAGCATTTT. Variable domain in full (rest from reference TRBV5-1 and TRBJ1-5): KAGVTQTPRYLIKTRGQQVTLSCSPISGHRSVSWYQQTPGQGLQFLFEYFSETQRNKGNFPGRFSGRQFSNSRSEMNVSTLELGDSALYLCASSLDDRRNQPQHFGDGTRLSIL.